Listed here are 32 T cell receptor beta chains from one sample, sequenced in a study of shared clonotypes between healthy human individuals. The data were produced by immunoSEQ multiplex PCR, yet TCRdb's version contains in-frame clones alone and is incomplete. The sample shows millions of clones, under 95% of them seen only once. Naive CD8 cells comprised CD45RO-negative, CCR7-positively selected cells, excluding terminally differentiated effector memory CD45RA+ cells. Sequencing was performed on naive CD8+ T cells from PBMCs. All receptors derive from a man between 18 and 35 years old in good health. Some clones in this sample may be carry-over from other donors' samples.

The chain couples TRBV19 to TRBJ1-2; possible D gene TRBD1, 6 bases. Trimming took off 6 bases at V and 8 bases at J, with 19 bases between the two ends. CDR1 LNHDA and CDR2 SQIVND come from the germline V gene (reference sequence). The length of the CDR3 is 14 residues. The CDR3 sequence is CASRSSTGPLGYTF. In nucleotides, the CDR3 is TGTGCCAGTAGATCCTCGACAGGCCCGTTGGGCTACACCTTC.

This clone has a handful of counts. The chain carries TRBV5-5 and TRBJ1-1; D unclear. This CDR3 comprises 12 residues. With 7 bases removed from V and 7 bases from J, the gap between germline ends came to 14 bases. The germline V gene has CDR1 SGHKS and CDR2 YYEKEE (reference sequence). CDR3 coding DNA: TGTGCCAGCCACAGACGGGATCTTGAAGCTTTCTTT. It codes for CASHRRDLEAFF.

The chain joins TRBV6-1 to TRBJ1-4; a possible D gene is TRBD1 (5 bases). Trimming took off 3 bases at V and 7 bases at J, with 12 bases between the two ends. CDR1 and CDR2 from the germline V gene are MNHNS and SASEGT. There are 14 residues in the CDR3. The CDR3 loop is CASSDVGGIEKLFF. The CDR3 region has the DNA TGTGCCAGCAGTGACGTGGGGGGGATTGAAAAACTGTTTTTT.

The chain is built from TRBV7-6 and TRBJ2-2; D is perhaps TRBD1 (6 bases). Trimming took off 2 bases at V and 3 bases at J, with 10 bases between the two ends. In germline, CDR1 is SGHVS, CDR2 FNYEAQ. The CDR3 extends over 15 amino acids. CDR3 protein: CASSLSQGYTGELFF. In nucleotides, the CDR3 is TGTGCCAGCAGCTTATCACAGGGATACACCGGGGAGCTGTTTTTT.

This clone showed up just a few times. This clone may be a read error of a much larger clone one base away. The same CDR3 can be traced to other DNA sequences in this sample. The chain links TRBV5-6 to TRBJ1-5; D remains ambiguous. This CDR3 has 12 residues. CDR1 SGHDT and CDR2 YYEEEE come from the germline V gene. V was pared by 2 bases and J by 4 bases, with 4 bases between. CDR3 nucleotides: TGTGCCAGCAGCTTAGGGAATCAGCCCCAGCATTTT. This translates into CASSLGNQPQHF.

The J gene is TRBJ1-1, the V gene TRBV4-1; D unresolved. CDR3 length equals 14 residues. V lost 1 base and J 4 bases, leaving 10 bases between the germline ends. The germline V gene has CDR1 MGHRA and CDR2 YSYEKL. For the CDR3, the DNA is TGCGCCAGCAGCCAAGCGGCATGGGGCACTGAAGCTTTCTTT. Encoded protein: CASSQAAWGTEAFF.

For this clone: This specimen includes other DNA sequences encoding the same CDR3. V and J are TRBV29-1 and TRBJ2-2; D might be TRBD2 (5 bases). Trimming pared 4 bases from V and 5 bases from J, leaving 8 bases between. The germline V gene has CDR1 SQVTM and CDR2 ANQGSEA. The CDR3 is made up of 12 amino acids. The CDR3 DNA sequence: TGCAGCGTTGGAGAGGGAACCGGGGAGCTGTTTTTT. Its translation is CSVGEGTGELFF.

J is TRBJ2-7 and V is TRBV6-5, with 7 bases that match TRBD1. The J segment lost 6 bases and the V segment lost 7 bases, leaving 15 bases of the junction unmatched. The CDR3 is 15 residues long. The V gene's germline CDR1 is MNHEY and CDR2 SVGAGI. The CDR3 loop is CASTRVGTALSEQYF. For the CDR3, the DNA is TGTGCCAGCACCCGGGTGGGGACAGCCCTCTCCGAGCAGTACTTC.

The genes are TRBV27 and TRBJ2-7; possible D gene TRBD2, 5 bases. With 6 bases removed from V and 2 bases from J, the gap between germline ends came to 17 bases. CDR3 length: 15 amino acids. Germline loops: CDR1 MNHEY, CDR2 SMNVEV (reference sequence). CDR3 protein: CASSLPGGLPYEQYF. The CDR3 DNA is TGTGCCAGCAGCCTCCCCGGCGGGTTGCCCTACGAGCAGTACTTC.

V gene TRBV28 combines with J gene TRBJ1-3, with D maybe TRBD1 (6 bases). The CDR3 sequence is 14 residues long. Looked up from germline, CDR1 is MDHEN and CDR2 is SYDVKM. Trimming stripped 3 bases from V and 2 bases from J, with 8 bases between. The DNA of the CDR3 is TGTGCCAGCAGTTTCGAGGGGGCTGGAAACACCATATATTTT. It specifies CASSFEGAGNTIYF.

The chain combines TRBV27 with TRBJ1-1; the match to TRBD1 covers 8 bases. J lost 3 bases, V lost 4 bases, and 13 bases had no gene match. Germline CDR1 reads MNHEY; CDR2 reads SMNVEV (reference sequence). The CDR3 length is 17 residues. The CDR3 loop is CASSSRTGTSIYTEAFF. The CDR3 DNA is TGTGCCAGCAGTTCCAGGACAGGGACCAGTATTTACACTGAAGCTTTCTTT.

Concerning this clone itself: The same CDR3 arises from other DNA sequences in this sample as well. This rearrangement joins TRBV9 to TRBJ2-1; D gene ambiguous. The CDR3 is 12 residues long. Trimming took off 2 bases at V and 4 bases at J, with 4 bases between the two ends. Germline CDR1 and CDR2: SGDLS and YYNGEE. CDR3 residues: CASSVEYNEQFF. In DNA, the CDR3 is TGTGCCAGCAGCGTCGAATACAATGAGCAGTTCTTC.

The chain links TRBV6-6 to TRBJ2-7; 12 bases are a match to TRBD2. The ends lost 6 bases at V and 6 bases at J; junction bases unmatched: 6. This CDR3 has 14 amino acids. From germline, CDR1 is MNHNY and CDR2 SVGAGI (reference sequence). Here the CDR3 DNA reads TGTGCCAGCAGCCTAGGACTAGCGGGGTCCGAGCAGTACTTC. Translation gives CASSLGLAGSEQYF.

About this clone itself: This specimen includes other DNA sequences encoding the same CDR3. CDR3 loop: CASRGTGEYEQYF. In nucleotides, the CDR3 is TGTGCCAGCAGGGGGACAGGGGAATATGAGCAGTACTTC. V usage is TRBV7-9 and J usage is TRBJ2-7, with 10 bases matching TRBD1. Trimming took 6 bases from V and 7 from J; bases not matched to a gene: 6. Germline assignment: CDR1 SEHNR and CDR2 FQNEAQ (reference sequence). The CDR3 totals 13 residues.

The rearrangement joins TRBV11-2 to TRBJ2-1; no clear D. The CDR3 length is 12 residues. Per germline, CDR1 SGHAT and CDR2 FQNNGV. Trimming shortened V by 2 bases and J by 8 bases, and 7 bases separated the two germline ends. In DNA, the CDR3 is TGTGCCAGCAGCTTACGTTTCGATGAGCAGTTCTTC. Amino acid sequence: CASSLRFDEQFF.

The gene calls are TRBV7-9 and TRBJ2-3; D unclear. Germline V gives CDR1 SEHNR, CDR2 FQNEAQ (reference sequence). The CDR3 loop spans 11 amino acids. The ends were cut back, 1 base at V and 7 bases at J, with 3 bases in the middle. Here the CDR3 reads CASSLDYTQYF. The DNA for the CDR3 is TGTGCCAGCAGCTTAGACTATACGCAGTATTTT.

V usage is TRBV6-6 and J usage is TRBJ1-2, with 7 bases lining up with TRBD1. The CDR3 covers 15 residues. Germline loops: CDR1 MNHNY, CDR2 SVGAGI (reference sequence). Germline trimming cut 2 bases from V and 4 bases from J; bases unmatched to any gene: 7. The CDR3 sequence is CASSYGGGAGYGYTF. For the CDR3, the DNA is TGTGCCAGCAGTTACGGAGGGGGCGCCGGCTATGGCTACACCTTC.

A remark on this clone: The same CDR3 arises from other DNA sequences in this sample as well. This chain joins TRBV7-9 and TRBJ2-7; D not certain. The CDR3 consists of 13 residues. CDR1 SEHNR and CDR2 FQNEAQ come from the germline V gene (reference sequence). V lost 2 bases to trimming and J lost 2 bases, with 7 bases between them. The CDR3 region is CASSLLLTYEQYF. For the CDR3, the DNA is TGTGCCAGCAGCTTATTATTGACCTACGAGCAGTACTTC. The whole variable domain, filled in from reference TRBV7-9 and TRBJ2-7, reads DTGVSQNPRHKITKRGQNVTFRCDPISEHNRLYWYRQTLGQGPEFLTYFQNEAQLEKSRLLSDRFSAERPKGSFSTLEIQRTEQGDSAMYLCASSLLLTYEQYFGPGTRLTVT.

V gene TRBV13 combines with J gene TRBJ2-6; D ambiguous. V lost 2 bases, J lost 3 bases, and 8 bases lay in between. Per germline, CDR1 PRHDT and CDR2 FYEKMQ (reference sequence). This CDR3 spans 15 amino acids. CDR3 sequence reads: CASSLWRFGANVLTF. CDR3 bases: TGTGCCAGCAGCTTATGGCGGTTTGGGGCCAACGTCCTGACTTTC. Filled out from reference TRBV13 and TRBJ2-6, the complete variable domain reads AAGVIQSPRHLIKEKRETATLKCYPIPRHDTVYWYQQGPGQDPQFLISFYEKMQSDKGSIPDRFSAQQFSDYHSELNMSSLELGDSALYFCASSLWRFGANVLTFGAGSRLTVL.

This rearrangement joins TRBV29-1 to TRBJ2-4, with D hard to call. The germline V gene has CDR1 SQVTM and CDR2 ANQGSEA. CDR3 length: 14 residues. The ends were cut back, 3 bases at V and 7 bases at J, with 16 bases in the middle. In DNA form, the CDR3 reads TGCAGCGTTGACTCCCCCAGCTTTGATAACATTCAGTACTTC. It is translated as CSVDSPSFDNIQYF.

J is TRBJ1-1 and V is TRBV6-4; D uncertain. CDR1 is MRHNA and CDR2 is SNTAGT in the germline V gene. The CDR3 totals 13 residues. The ends were cut back, 2 bases at V and 2 bases at J, with 6 bases in the middle. Here the CDR3 DNA reads TGTGCCAGCAGTGACGGTGACAACACTGAAGCTTTCTTT. It specifies CASSDGDNTEAFF.

The rearrangement links TRBV7-2 to TRBJ2-7; 9 nucleotides line up with TRBD1. The CDR3 loop spans 16 amino acids. The V segment lost 3 bases and the J segment 6 bases; nucleotides outside the gene matches: 12. Germline assignment: CDR1 SGHTA and CDR2 FQGNSA. The CDR3 bases are TGTGCCAGCAGCTTTACTCGGGGGACAGGGATTACCGAGCAGTACTTC. This sequence encodes CASSFTRGTGITEQYF.

The chain is built from TRBV2 and TRBJ2-2; the D gene is possibly TRBD1 (6 bases). Trimming removed 6 bases at V and 6 bases at J, with 17 bases between. Looked up from germline, CDR1 is SNHLY and CDR2 is FYNNEI. The CDR3 runs 15 residues. Written as DNA, the CDR3 is TGTGCCAGCAGCCCCAGGGACAACGGACCCGGGGAGCTGTTTTTT. It is translated as CASSPRDNGPGELFF.

On this clone itself: Other DNA sequences in this sample translate to the same CDR3. The CDR3 DNA is TGTGCTAGTGGGAGGGGTAACACTGAAGCTTTCTTT. Translation gives CASGRGNTEAFF. This sequence joins TRBV12-5 and TRBJ1-1, with D maybe TRBD1 (5 bases). This CDR3 is built from 12 residues. Germline V gene sequence: CDR1 LGHNT, CDR2 FRNRAP. V lost 6 bases and J lost 2, with 7 bases in between.

This clone was seen just once. The chain is built from TRBV5-6 and TRBJ1-1; no clear D gene. Germline CDR1 SGHDT, CDR2 YYEEEE. V was clipped by 1 base and J by 5 bases, with 9 bases between them. This CDR3 region has 13 residues. The CDR3, as DNA: TGTGCCAGCAGCTTGCGAGCGGGGACTGAAGCTTTCTTT. Amino acid sequence: CASSLRAGTEAFF. Variable domain in full (rest from reference TRBV5-6 and TRBJ1-1): DAGVTQSPTHLIKTRGQQVTLRCSPKSGHDTVSWYQQALGQGPQFIFQYYEEEERQRGNFPDRFSGHQFPNYSSELNVNALLLGDSALYLCASSLRAGTEAFFGQGTRLTVV.

V gene TRBV4-1 combines with J gene TRBJ2-7; D remains ambiguous. Trimming pared 6 bases from V and 11 bases from J, leaving 20 bases between. The CDR3 is 13 residues long. Germline V gene data show CDR1 as MGHRA and CDR2 as YSYEKL. CDR3 sequence: CASRDHLTSVEYF. CDR3 coding DNA: TGCGCCAGCAGGGACCATCTTACGTCGGTGGAGTACTTC.

The chain joins TRBV13 to TRBJ2-2, with D hard to call. Trimming took off 0 bases at V and 0 bases at J, with 8 bases between the two ends. CDR3 size: 16 residues. Germline-derived CDR1 and CDR2 are PRHDT and FYEKMQ (reference sequence). The CDR3 loop is CASSLGVGTNTGELFF. CDR3 in DNA: TGTGCCAGCAGCTTAGGGGTTGGGACGAACACCGGGGAGCTGTTTTTT.

The V and J genes are TRBV19 and TRBJ2-7; possible D gene TRBD1, 6 bases. CDR3 size: 16 residues. Germline V lookup: CDR1 LNHDA, CDR2 SQIVND (reference sequence). V shed 7 bases and J shed 0 bases, with 19 bases lying between them. In nucleotides, the CDR3 is TGTGCCAGTACCCCAGGGGATCCCGGACTCTCCTACGAGCAGTACTTC. Translating gives CASTPGDPGLSYEQYF.

CDR3 DNA sequence: TGTGCCAGCACCCTAAGGGGAGTTTCAGATACGCAGTATTTT. Its protein product is CASTLRGVSDTQYF. The chain couples TRBV7-9 to TRBJ2-3, with D perhaps TRBD1 or TRBD2 (5 bases each). The V end was cut by 7 bases, the J end by 4 bases, with 15 bases between. The germline V gene has CDR1 SEHNR and CDR2 FQNEAQ (reference sequence). The CDR3 consists of 14 residues. Full variable domain (missing parts from reference TRBV7-9 and TRBJ2-3): DTGVSQNPRHKITKRGQNVTFRCDPISEHNRLYWYRQTLGQGPEFLTYFQNEAQLEKSRLLSDRFSAERPKGSFSTLEIQRTEQGDSAMYLCASTLRGVSDTQYFGPGTRLTVL.

V usage is TRBV30 and J usage is TRBJ2-7; perhaps TRBD2 as D (6 bases). This CDR3 spans 14 amino acids. Germline-derived CDR1 and CDR2 are GTSNPN and SVGIG (reference sequence). The ends were cut back, 4 bases at V and 7 bases at J, with 20 bases in the middle. DNA for the CDR3: TGTGCCTGGACTCCCTGGGAGGTTCGGGGAGAGCAGTACTTC. Protein: CAWTPWEVRGEQYF.

V and J are TRBV6-5 and TRBJ1-2; no firm D call. V shed 7 bases and J shed 2 bases, with 14 bases lying between them. CDR1 and CDR2 from the germline V gene are MNHEY and SVGAGI. CDR3 length equals 14 residues. The CDR3: CASIKRGGNYGYTF. The CDR3 DNA reads TGTGCCAGCATCAAGCGTGGAGGGAACTATGGCTACACCTTC.

This chain joins TRBV7-8 and TRBJ2-1; possibly TRBD2 for D (6 bases). Trimming left V 2 bases short and J 4 bases short, with 15 bases between. The CDR3 has 16 residues. Germline V lookup: CDR1 SGHVS, CDR2 FQNEAQ. CDR3 DNA: TGTGCCAGCAGCTTATTCATTCTCGGGAGTTACAATGAGCAGTTCTTC. Residues: CASSLFILGSYNEQFF. The complete variable domain, with remaining parts taken from reference TRBV7-8 and TRBJ2-1, reads GAGVSQSPRYKVAKRGQDVALRCDPISGHVSLFWYQQALGQGPEFLTYFQNEAQLDKSGLPSDRFFAERPEGSVSTLKIQRTQQEDSAVYLCASSLFILGSYNEQFFGPGTRLTVL.